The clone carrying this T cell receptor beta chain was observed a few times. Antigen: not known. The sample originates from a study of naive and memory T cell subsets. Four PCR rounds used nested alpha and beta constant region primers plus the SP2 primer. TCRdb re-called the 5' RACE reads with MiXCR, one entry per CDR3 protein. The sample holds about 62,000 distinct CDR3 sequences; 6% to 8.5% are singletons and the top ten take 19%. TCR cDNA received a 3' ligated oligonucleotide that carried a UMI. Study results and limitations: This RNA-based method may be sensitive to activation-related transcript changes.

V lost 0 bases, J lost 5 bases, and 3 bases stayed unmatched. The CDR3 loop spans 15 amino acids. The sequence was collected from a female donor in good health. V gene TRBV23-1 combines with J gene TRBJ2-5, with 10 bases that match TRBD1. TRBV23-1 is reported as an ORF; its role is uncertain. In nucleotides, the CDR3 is TGCGCCAGCAGTCAATCAGGGGACAGGGGTGAGACCCAGTACTTC. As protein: CASSQSGDRGETQYF.